This TCR beta chain was sequenced for a study of cytomegalovirus exposure and HLA in healthy donors. General study results and limits: According to a later analysis, donors in an Asian-associated ancestry cluster reportedly had fewer N-insertions than the approximately 670-donor mean.

The PCR contained 60 Vbeta and 13 Jbeta primers. The method was immunoSEQ multiplex PCR; TCRdb's version includes in-frame clones alone and lacks a portion of them. The sample yields around 180,000 clones, nearly 80% seen once. J lost 2 bases, V lost 10 bases, and 10 bases had no gene match. CDR3 length: 15 residues. Germline CDR1 MNHEY, CDR2 SVGAGI. As regards this clone: The antigen is unknown.

This receptor was taken from a woman aged 25 to 39 in good health and CMV-seropositive. The V and J genes are TRBV6-5 and TRBJ1-4, with TRBD1 matching over 7 bases. The sample taken for sequencing was PBMCs. CDR3 coding DNA: TGTGCCACCAGGGGGGGGCTAGGTACTAATGAAAAACTGTTTTTT. Translation gives CATRGGLGTNEKLFF.